The present T cell receptor (beta chain) was sequenced within a study of blood T cells in healthy people across ages (dated by TCRdb to 2013 to 2016). Some background on the complete study: Template switching captured roughly one uniquely barcoded TCR beta cDNA molecule per two T cells in model experiments. To track age-related changes in TCR beta repertoire diversity, the study relied on deep sequencing normalized with unique cDNA molecular identifiers. The donors were split into four age groups: young (average 16 years), middle-aged (about 40), aged (around 67) and long-lived (more than 80). To avoid experimental bias, donors of different ages were spread randomly across the sequencing lanes. For two donors (one aged 18 to 30 and one aged 80 or older), the study analyzed two additional independent replicas of 1 million unique cDNA reads from the same blood draw.

The library was produced with 5' RACE. The sequencing machine was an Illumina HiSeq 2500. A second roughly 7 to 11 cycle PCR used a sample-barcoded 5' primer and a J-beta primer mix. A unique molecular identifier was introduced onto each TCR beta cDNA molecule by a template-switch 5' adaptor carrying 12 random nucleotides. Each sample yielded at least 2.5 million CDR3-containing paired-end reads. All of the RNA was converted into first-strand cDNA using the Mint cDNA synthesis kit, with a TRBC-specific oligonucleotide serving as the primer. Following uracil-DNA glycosylase treatment, a first 18-cycle PCR with universal primers M1SS and BC2_uni_R was performed on all cDNA. The study's processing was this. For normalization, 1 million high-quality reads were randomly selected from each sample, with every read carrying a distinct molecular identifier. Instead of being binned into consensus sequences, reads that shared molecular identifiers were thrown out. MiTCR, run with a Q25 quality threshold and the strictest error-elimination algorithm, handled CDR3 identification, clonotype clustering and error correction. A nonparametric unseen species model with Euler transformation was used to estimate a lower bound on total TCR beta diversity. Using fastp at Q25 and MiXCR, TCRdb reprocessed the public reads and kept productive beta chains. Every CDR3 protein is listed once, alongside the most common genes and DNA of its rows. TCRdb's processing, not the study's, gives the V and J calls here. This sample has approximately 1.5 million distinct CDR3 sequences in its table, and around 40% of those were observed once. The top ten clones comprise about 4.1% of the sample.

Systemically healthy Caucasian individuals from Russia, some 36 in total and aged roughly 6 to 100 years, were included as donors. Each donor gave approximately 9.3 milliliters of peripheral blood, collected into EDTA-treated Vacutainer tubes. Ficoll-Paque density-gradient centrifugation was used to isolate PBMCs, with at least 6 million per sample. Trizol reagent was used to extract total RNA from PBMCs, with at least 5 micrograms per sample. Naive CD45RAhigh/CD27high T cell percentages were measured by flow cytometry on a PBMC aliquot from every donor. For this clonotype: The clone's antigen remains unknown. Qualities for individual bases were not recorded, and no much larger clone is one base off.

Beyond this particular receptor, the publication reports: Compared with the aged group, the long-lived group had more naive CD4+ T cells, fewer expanded clones and increased TCR diversity, suggesting age selection. Observed TCR beta diversity per million T cells fell roughly linearly with age, and a significant reduction was already apparent by age around 44. The CMV infection status of donors was not known, potentially confounding age-related changes in expanded clonotypes. A strong correlation was found between observed TCR beta diversity and the percentage of naive T cells measured by flow cytometry. Bulk unsorted PBMC profiling prevented conclusive comparison of naive and antigen-experienced compartments. Total diversity estimates from one million sequenced T cells were considered lower bounds and underestimates.

From its cysteine to its phenylalanine, the CDR3 spans 16 amino acids. Only the CDR3 DNA is retained, 48 bases long and in frame from the first base. The germline V gene (reference sequence) sets CDR1 to SGHKS and CDR2 to YYEKEE. The junction shows trimming of 0 bases on V and 4 bases on J, and the gene matches do not reach 7 bases of it. The clonotype originates from a woman between 18 and 29 years old in good health. The chain joins TRBV5-5 to TRBJ1-1; TRBD1 lines up with 9 middle nucleotides. The sequencing sample was made of blood. The CDR3 region: CASSLEGTGYFTEAFF. In nucleotides, the sequence is TGTGCCAGCAGCTTGGAGGGGACAGGGTACTTCACTGAAGCTTTCTTT.